Sequencing of this T cell receptor (beta chain) was carried out in a study of blood T cells in healthy people across ages. Overall study results and limits: Older individuals had lower TCR beta diversity per million T cells (the decline was roughly linear).

The germline V gene encodes CDR1 MDHEN and CDR2 SYDVKM. The CDR3 covers 10 residues. On this clonotype itself: The antigen is unknown. The junction does not match germline at one end; this may be a read error.

A sample-barcoded 5' primer and a J-beta primer mix were used in a second PCR of roughly 6 to 11 cycles. TCRdb used MiXCR to reprocess the 5' RACE reads, holding one entry per CDR3 protein. The sample contains roughly 800,000 distinct CDR3 sequences, roughly 64% of which appear only once. This TCR was sampled from a man aged 25 to 40 in good health. The J gene is TRBJ1-2, the V gene TRBV28, with D uncertain. Sequenced material: blood. The CDR3 sequence is CASRNHGYTF. In DNA, the CDR3 is TGTGCCAGCCGTAACCATGGCTACACCTTC.